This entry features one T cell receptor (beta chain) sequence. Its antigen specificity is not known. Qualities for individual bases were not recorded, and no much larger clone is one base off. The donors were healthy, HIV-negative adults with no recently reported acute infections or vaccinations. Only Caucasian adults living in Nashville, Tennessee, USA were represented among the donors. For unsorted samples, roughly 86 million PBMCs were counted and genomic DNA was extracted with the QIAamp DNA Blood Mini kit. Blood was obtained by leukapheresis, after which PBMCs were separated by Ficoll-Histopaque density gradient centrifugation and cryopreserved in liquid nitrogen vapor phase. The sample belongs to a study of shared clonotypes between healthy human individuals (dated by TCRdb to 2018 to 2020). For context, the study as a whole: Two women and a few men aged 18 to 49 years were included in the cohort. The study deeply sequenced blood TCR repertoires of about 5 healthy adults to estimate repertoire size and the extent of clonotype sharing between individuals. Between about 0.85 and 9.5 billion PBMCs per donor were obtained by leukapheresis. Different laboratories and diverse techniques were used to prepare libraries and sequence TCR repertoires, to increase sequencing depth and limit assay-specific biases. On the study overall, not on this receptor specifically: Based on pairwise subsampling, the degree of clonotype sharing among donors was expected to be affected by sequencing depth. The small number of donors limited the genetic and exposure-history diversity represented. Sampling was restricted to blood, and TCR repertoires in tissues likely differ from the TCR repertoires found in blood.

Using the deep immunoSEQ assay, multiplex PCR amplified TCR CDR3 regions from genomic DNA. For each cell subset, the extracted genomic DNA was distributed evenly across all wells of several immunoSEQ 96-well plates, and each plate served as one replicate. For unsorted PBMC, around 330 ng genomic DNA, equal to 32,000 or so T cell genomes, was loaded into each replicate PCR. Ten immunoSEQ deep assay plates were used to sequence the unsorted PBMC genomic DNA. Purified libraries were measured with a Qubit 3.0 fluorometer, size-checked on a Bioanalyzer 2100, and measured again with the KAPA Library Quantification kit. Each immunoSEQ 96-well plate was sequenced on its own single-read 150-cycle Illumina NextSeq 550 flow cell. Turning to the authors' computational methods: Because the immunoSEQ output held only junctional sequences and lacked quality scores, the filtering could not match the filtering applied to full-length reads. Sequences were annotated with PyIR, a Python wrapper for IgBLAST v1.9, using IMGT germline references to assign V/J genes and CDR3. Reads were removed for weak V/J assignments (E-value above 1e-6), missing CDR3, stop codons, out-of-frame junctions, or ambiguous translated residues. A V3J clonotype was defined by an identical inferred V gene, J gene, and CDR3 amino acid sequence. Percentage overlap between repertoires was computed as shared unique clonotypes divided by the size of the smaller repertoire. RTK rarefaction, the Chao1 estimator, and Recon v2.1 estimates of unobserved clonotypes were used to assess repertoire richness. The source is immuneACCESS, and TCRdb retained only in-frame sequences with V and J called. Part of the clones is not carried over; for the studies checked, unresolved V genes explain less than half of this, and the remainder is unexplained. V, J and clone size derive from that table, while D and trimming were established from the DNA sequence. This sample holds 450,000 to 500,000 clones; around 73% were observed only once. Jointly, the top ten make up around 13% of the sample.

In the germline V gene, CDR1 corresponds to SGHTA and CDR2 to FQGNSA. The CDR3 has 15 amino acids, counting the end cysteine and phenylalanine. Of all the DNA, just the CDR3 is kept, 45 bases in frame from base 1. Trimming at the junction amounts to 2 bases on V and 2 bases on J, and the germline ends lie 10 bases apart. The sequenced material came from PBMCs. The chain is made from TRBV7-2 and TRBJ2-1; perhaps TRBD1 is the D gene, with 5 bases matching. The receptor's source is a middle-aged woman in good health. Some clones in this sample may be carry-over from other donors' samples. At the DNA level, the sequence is TGTGCCAGCAGCTTACAGGGTGGGACCTACAATGAGCAGTTCTTC. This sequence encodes CASSLQGGTYNEQFF.